This T cell receptor (beta chain) was sequenced during a study of identical twins (dated by TCRdb to the mid-2010s). As for the study more broadly: TCR alpha and beta repertoires from monozygotic twins, unrelated adults of various ages and cord blood were deep-sequenced to test whether fetal clonotypes persist. To rule out contamination, the twin experiments were replicated at different times with different library preparation protocols. The study at large found these results: Compared with coincidental sharing between unrelated individuals, out-of-frame TCR alpha sequences shared between twins had an excess of sequences with low generation probability. Because the same donors could not be followed over many years, the conclusions relied on cross-sectional statistical analysis. Zero-insertion analyses could be partly confounded by invariant T cells such as MAIT and iNKT, though diverse VJ usage argued against such confounding for most clonotypes. Excess twin sharing in beta out-of-frame sequences was weaker because fewer shared sequences lowered the signal-to-noise ratio. In monozygotic twins, recombination models systematically underestimated out-of-frame TCR alpha sharing, but the models matched the sharing seen between unrelated individuals. Abundant cord blood beta clonotypes carried fewer insertions; young adult naive repertoires showed a weaker similar trend, while memory repertoires showed none.

Libraries came from 5' RACE. The listed sequencing device is Illumina HiSeq 2000. Template switching added a universal primer binding site, and the final cDNA carried a unique molecular identifier that allowed TCR cDNA molecules to be counted accurately. Specific primers in the conserved constant-segment region were used to synthesize first-strand cDNA for TCR alpha and beta chains. To control for contamination, every cDNA library was double barcoded, receiving both a SMART-Mk sample barcode and Illumina barcodes. TruSeq adapter sequences and Illumina sample barcodes were added in two successive PCR steps. The TCR alpha and beta cDNA libraries were sequenced on the Illumina HiSeq platform using custom primers. As for the authors' bioinformatics: MiGEC was used to process raw reads and extract unique molecular identifiers, and MiXCR was used to find CDR3 positions. Recombination models were inferred per individual with the repgenHMM and IGoR tools using an EM algorithm. Shared clonotype analysis was performed with the tcR package in R, normalizing sharing by the product of cloneset sizes. To study raw recombination without the effects of thymic and clonal selection, out-of-frame nonproductive sequences were analyzed. The public sequencing data were trimmed at Q25 with fastp and processed into clonotypes with MiXCR by TCRdb, which kept only in-frame beta chains. A single entry per CDR3 protein holds the most common genes and DNA from its merged rows. TCRdb, not the authors, supplied the V and J calls. Here the sample has hundreds of thousands of distinct CDR3 sequences; around 6.8% occur a single time. The leading ten clones occupy less than 2% of the sample.

Every donor was a healthy Caucasian. The twin cohort consisted of three pairs of female monozygotic twins, all aged roughly 18 to 29 years. Miltenyi CD45RO+ enrichment and human naive T-cell isolation kits were used to isolate memory (CD45RO+) and naive T cells from PBMC. This clonotype came up many times. Its antigen is not yet known. Within one base of it there is no much larger clone, and no base qualities were kept. A further study also used this sample, focusing on yellow fever vaccine responses in identical twins. According to the second study: The authors reported that the T cell response to vaccination in identical twins appeared partly convergent and partly personalized. In identical twins, the study followed T cell clones that responded to the vaccine with precision.

Sequencing input: memory (CD45RO+) T cells sorted from blood. Taken with the paper, the label for cell subset or site translates to: CD45RO+ enriched T cells. The TCR was taken from a woman aged 18 to 35 in good health.

The bases read TGTGCCAGCAGCCAAGATGTGTCGGGGACCTACAATGAGCAGTTCTTC. This is translated as CASSQDVSGTYNEQFF. This sequence uses TRBV4-2 and TRBJ2-1; perhaps TRBD2 is the D gene, with 5 bases matching. The CDR3 measures 16 amino acids from cysteine to phenylalanine. The kept DNA is CDR3 alone, 48 bases in frame from the first base. The germline V gene supplies CDR1 LGHNA and CDR2 YNFKEQ. V loses 0 bases, J loses 2 bases, and the germline ends lie 11 bases apart.